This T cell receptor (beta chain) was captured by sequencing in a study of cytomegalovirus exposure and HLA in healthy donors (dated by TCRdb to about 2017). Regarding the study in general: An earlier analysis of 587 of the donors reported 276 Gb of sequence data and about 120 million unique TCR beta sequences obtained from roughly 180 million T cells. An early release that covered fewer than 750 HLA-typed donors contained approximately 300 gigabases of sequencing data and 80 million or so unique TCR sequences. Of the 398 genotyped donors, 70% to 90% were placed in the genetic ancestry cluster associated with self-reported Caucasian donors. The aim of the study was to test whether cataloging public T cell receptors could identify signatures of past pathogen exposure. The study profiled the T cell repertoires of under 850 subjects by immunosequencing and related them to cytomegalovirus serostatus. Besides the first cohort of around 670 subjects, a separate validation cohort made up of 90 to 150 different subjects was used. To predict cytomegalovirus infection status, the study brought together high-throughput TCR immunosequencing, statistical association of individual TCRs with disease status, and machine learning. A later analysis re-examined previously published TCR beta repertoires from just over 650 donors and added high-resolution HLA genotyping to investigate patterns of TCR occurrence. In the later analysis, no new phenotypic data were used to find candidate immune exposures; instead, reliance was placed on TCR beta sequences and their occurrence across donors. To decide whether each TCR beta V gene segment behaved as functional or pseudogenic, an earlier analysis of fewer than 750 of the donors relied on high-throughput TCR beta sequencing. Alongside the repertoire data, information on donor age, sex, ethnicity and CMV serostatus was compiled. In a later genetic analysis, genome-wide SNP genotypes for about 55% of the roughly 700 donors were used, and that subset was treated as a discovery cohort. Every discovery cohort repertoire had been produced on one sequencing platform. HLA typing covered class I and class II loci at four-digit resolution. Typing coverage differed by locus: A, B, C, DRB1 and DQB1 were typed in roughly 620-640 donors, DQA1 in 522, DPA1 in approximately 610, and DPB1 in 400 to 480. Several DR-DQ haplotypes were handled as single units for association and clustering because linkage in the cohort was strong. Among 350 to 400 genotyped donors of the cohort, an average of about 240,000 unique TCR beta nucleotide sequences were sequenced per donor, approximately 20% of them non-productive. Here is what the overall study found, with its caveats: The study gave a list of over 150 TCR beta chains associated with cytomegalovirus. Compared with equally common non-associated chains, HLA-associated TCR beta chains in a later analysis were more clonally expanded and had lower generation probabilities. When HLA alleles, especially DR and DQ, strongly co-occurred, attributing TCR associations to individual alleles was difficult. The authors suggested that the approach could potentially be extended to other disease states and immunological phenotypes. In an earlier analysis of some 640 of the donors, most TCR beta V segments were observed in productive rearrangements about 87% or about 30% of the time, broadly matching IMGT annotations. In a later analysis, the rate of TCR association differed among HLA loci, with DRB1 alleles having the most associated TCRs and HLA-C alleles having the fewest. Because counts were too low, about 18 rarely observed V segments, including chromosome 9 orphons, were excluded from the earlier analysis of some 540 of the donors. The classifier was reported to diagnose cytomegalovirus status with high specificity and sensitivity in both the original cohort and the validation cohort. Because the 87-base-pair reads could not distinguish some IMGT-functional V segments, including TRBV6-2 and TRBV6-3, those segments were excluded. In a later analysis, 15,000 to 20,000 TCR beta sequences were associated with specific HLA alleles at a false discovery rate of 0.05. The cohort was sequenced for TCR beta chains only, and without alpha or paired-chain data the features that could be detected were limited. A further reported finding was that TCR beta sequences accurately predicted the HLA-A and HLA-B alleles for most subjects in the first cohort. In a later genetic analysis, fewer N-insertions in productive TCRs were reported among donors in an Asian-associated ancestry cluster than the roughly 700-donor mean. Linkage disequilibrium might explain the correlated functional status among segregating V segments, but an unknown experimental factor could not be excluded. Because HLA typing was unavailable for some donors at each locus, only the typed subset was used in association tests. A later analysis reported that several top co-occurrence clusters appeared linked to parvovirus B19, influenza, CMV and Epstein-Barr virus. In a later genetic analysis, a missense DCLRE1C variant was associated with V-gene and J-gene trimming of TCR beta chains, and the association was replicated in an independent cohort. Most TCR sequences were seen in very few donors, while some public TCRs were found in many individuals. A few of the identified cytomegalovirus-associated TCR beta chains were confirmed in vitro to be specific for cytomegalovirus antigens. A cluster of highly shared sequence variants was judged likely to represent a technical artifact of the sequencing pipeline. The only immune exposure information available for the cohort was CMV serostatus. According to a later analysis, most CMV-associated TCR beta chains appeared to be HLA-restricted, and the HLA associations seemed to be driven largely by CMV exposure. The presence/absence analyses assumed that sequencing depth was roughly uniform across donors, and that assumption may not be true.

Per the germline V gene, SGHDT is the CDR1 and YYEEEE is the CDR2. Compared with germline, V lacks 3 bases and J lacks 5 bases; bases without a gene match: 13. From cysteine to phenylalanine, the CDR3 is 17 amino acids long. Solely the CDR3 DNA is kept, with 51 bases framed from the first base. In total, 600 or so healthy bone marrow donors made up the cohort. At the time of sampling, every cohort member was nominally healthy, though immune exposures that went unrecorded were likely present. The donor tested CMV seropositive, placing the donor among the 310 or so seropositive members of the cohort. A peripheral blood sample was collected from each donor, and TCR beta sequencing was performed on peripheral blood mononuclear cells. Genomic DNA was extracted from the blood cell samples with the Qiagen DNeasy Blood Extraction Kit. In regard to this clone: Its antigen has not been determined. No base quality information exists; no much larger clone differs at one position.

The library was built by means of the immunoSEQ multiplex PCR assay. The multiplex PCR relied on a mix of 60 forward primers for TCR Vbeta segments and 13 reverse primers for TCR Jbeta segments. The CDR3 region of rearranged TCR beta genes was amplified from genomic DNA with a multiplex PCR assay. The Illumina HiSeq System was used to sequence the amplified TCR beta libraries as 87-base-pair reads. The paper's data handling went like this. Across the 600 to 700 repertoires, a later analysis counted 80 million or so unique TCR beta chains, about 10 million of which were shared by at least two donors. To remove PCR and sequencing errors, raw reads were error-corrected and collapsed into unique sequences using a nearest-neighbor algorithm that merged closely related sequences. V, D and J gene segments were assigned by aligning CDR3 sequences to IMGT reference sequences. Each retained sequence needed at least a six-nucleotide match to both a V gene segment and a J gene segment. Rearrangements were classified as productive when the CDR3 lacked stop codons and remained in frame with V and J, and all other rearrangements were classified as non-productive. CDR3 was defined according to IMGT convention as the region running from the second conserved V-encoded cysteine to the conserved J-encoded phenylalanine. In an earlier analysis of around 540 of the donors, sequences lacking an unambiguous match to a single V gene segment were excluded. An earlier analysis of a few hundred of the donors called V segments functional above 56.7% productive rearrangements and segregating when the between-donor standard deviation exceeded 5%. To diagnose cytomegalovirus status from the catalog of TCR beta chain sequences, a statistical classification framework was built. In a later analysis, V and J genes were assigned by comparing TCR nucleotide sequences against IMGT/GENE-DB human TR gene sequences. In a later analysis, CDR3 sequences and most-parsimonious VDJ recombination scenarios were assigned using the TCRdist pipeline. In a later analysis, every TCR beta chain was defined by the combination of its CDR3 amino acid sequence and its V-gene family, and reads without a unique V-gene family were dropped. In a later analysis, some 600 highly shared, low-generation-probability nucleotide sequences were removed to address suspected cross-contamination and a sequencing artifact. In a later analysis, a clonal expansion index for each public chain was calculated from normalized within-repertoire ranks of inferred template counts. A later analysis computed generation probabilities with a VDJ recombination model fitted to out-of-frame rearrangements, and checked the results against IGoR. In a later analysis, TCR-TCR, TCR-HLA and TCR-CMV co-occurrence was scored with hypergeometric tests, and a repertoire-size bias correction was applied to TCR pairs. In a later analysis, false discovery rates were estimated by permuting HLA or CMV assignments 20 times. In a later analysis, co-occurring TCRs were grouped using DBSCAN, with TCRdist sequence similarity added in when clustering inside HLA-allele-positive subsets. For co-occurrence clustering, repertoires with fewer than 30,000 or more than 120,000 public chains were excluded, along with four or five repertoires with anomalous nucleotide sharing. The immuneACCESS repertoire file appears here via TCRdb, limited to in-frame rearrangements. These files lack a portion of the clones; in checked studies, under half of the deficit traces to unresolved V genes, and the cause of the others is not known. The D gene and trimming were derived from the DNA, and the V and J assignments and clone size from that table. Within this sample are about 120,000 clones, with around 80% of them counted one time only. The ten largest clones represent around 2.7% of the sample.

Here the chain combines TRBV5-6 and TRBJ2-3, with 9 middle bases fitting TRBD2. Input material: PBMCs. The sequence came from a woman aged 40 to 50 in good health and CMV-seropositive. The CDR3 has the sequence CASSSQGGLAFGDTQYF. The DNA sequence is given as TGTGCCAGCAGCTCTCAGGGGGGACTAGCTTTTGGAGATACGCAGTATTTT.